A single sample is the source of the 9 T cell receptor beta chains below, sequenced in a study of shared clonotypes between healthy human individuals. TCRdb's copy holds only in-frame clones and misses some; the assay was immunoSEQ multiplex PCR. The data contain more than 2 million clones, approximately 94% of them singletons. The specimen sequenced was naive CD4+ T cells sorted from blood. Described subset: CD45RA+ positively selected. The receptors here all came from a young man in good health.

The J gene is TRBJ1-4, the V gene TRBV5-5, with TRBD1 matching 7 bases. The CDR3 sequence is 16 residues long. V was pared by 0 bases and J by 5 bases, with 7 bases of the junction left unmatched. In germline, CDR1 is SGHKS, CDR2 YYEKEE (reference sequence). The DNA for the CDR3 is TGTGCCAGCAGCTTGGGTCCGGGACAGTCAAATGAAAAACTGTTTTTT. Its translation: CASSLGPGQSNEKLFF.

The CDR3 bases are TGCGCCAGCAGCGAAAACTCTGGGGCCAACGTCCTGACTTTC. Its protein is CASSENSGANVLTF. The V call is TRBV5-1, the J call TRBJ2-6; D call uncertain. The length of the CDR3 is 14 residues. Germline CDR1 is SGHRS and CDR2 is YFSETQ. V lost 4 bases and J lost 0, with 5 bases in between.

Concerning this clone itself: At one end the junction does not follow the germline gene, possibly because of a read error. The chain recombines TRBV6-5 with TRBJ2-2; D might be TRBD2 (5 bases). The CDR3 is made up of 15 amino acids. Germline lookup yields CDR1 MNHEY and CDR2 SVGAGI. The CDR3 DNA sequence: TGTGCCAGCAGAGACGGGTCTGTACGACTCGGGAAGCTGTTTTTT. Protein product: CASRDGSVRLGKLFF.

CDR3 sequence: CASSVTAGQGTNEQFF. CDR3 coding DNA: TGTGCCAGCAGCGTAACCGCAGGTCAGGGGACCAATGAGCAGTTCTTC. V gene TRBV9 combines with J gene TRBJ2-1; perhaps TRBD1 as D (6 bases). Trimming cost V 1 base and J 6 bases, with 17 bases left between them. The CDR3 extends over 16 amino acids. The germline CDR1 and CDR2 sequences are SGDLS and YYNGEE. Filled out from reference TRBV9 and TRBJ2-1, the complete variable domain reads DSGVTQTPKHLITATGQRVTLRCSPRSGDLSVYWYQQSLDQGLQFLIQYYNGEERAKGNILERFSAQQFPDLHSELNLSSLELGDSALYFCASSVTAGQGTNEQFFGPGTRLTVL.

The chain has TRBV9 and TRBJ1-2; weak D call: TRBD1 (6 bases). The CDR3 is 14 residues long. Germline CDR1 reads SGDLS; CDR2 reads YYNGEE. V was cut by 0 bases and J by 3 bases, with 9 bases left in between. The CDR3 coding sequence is TGTGCCAGCAGCGTAGATGAGGGGGACTATGGCTACACCTTC. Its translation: CASSVDEGDYGYTF. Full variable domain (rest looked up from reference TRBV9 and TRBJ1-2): DSGVTQTPKHLITATGQRVTLRCSPRSGDLSVYWYQQSLDQGLQFLIQYYNGEERAKGNILERFSAQQFPDLHSELNLSSLELGDSALYFCASSVDEGDYGYTFGSGTRLTVV.

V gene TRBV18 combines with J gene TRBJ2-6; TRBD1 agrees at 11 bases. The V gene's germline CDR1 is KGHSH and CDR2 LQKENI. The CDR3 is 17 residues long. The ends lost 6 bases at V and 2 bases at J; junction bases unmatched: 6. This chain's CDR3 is CASSPGTGGTGANVLTF. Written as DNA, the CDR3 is TGTGCCAGCTCCCCCGGGACAGGGGGGACTGGGGCCAACGTCCTGACTTTC.

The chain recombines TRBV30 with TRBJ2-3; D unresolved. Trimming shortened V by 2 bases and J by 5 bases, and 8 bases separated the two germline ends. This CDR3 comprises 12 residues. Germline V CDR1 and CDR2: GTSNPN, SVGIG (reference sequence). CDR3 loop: CAWSMGGDTQYF. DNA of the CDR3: TGTGCCTGGAGTATGGGCGGAGATACGCAGTATTTT. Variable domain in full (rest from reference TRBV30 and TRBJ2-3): SQTIHQWPATLVQPVGSPLSLECTVEGTSNPNLYWYRQAAGRGLQLLFYSVGIGQISSEVPQNLSASRPQDRQFILSSKKLLLSDSGFYLCAWSMGGDTQYFGPGTRLTVL.

CDR3 sequence (DNA): TGTGCCAGCAGTTACTCCGGGGGGCGCGAGTATGGCTACACCTTC. Encoded protein: CASSYSGGREYGYTF. The rearrangement joins TRBV6-5 to TRBJ1-2; D possibly corresponds to TRBD1 (6 bases). Trimming removed 0 bases at V and 5 bases at J, with 13 bases between. Germline loops: CDR1 MNHEY, CDR2 SVGAGI. The CDR3 totals 15 residues.

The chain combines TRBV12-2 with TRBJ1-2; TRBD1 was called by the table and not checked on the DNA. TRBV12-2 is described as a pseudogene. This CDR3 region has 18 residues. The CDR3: CASRLSARDRGRVNGYTF. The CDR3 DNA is TGTGCAAGTCGCTTAAGTGCACGGGACAGGGGGCGCGTAAACGGCTACACCTTC.